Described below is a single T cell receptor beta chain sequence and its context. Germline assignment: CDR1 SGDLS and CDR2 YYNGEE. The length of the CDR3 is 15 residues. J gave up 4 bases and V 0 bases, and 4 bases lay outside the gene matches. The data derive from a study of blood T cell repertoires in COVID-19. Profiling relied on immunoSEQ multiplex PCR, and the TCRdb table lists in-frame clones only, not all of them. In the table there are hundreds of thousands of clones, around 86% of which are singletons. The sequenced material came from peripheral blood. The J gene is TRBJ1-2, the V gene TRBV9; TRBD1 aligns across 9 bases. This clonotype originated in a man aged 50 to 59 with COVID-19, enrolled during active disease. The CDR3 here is CASSVGTGDTYGYTF. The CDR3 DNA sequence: TGTGCCAGCAGCGTAGGGACAGGGGACACCTATGGCTACACCTTC.